The 24 T cell receptor beta chains given below trace back to one sample, sequenced in a study of T cells in Graves' hyperthyroidism and ophthalmopathy (dated by TCRdb to about 2019). The library was made by multiplex PCR. Sequencing was carried out with an Illumina HiSeq 2000. The TCR beta CDR3 regions were amplified from RNA transcripts. A first-round RT-PCR of the TCR CDR3 used the HTBI primer set with the Qiagen OneStep RT-PCR kit. TCRdb trimmed the raw reads at Q25, called clones with MiXCR and kept productive beta chains. Each CDR3 protein appears once, grouped with its most common genes and DNA. The sample table holds hundreds of thousands of distinct CDR3 sequences, of which approximately 15% were seen once. Of the sample, approximately 13% falls within the top ten clones. Specimen: blood. These TCRs come from a woman aged 40 to 50 with Graves' hyperthyroidism.

This clonotype was counted a few times. V gene TRBV10-3 combines with J gene TRBJ1-1; possibly TRBD1 for D (5 bases). Germline CDR1 is ENHRY and CDR2 is SYGVKD. Trimming removed 10 bases from V and 7 bases from J, with 22 bases in between. There are 14 residues in the CDR3. DNA of the CDR3: TGTGCCACCAGGGCCTTTCAGGAAAGACATGAAGCTTTCTTT. Translating it yields CATRAFQERHEAFF.

This clonotype has just a few counts. CDR3 sequence reads: CSTLGQGQGSFPQYF. The CDR3, as DNA: TGCAGTACATTAGGCCAGGGACAGGGAAGCTTCCCCCAGTACTTC. V gene TRBV20-1 combines with J gene TRBJ2-5, with TRBD1 identical over 9 bases. The germline gives CDR1 DFQATT, CDR2 SNEGSKA (reference sequence). Trimming removed 8 bases from V and 9 bases from J; junction bases left unmatched: 19. This CDR3 is 15 amino acids long.

This clonotype occurred many times. V usage is TRBV27 and J usage is TRBJ2-2; TRBD2 agrees at 7 bases. J was trimmed by 7 bases and V by 3 bases; bases with no gene match: 14. The CDR3 spans 17 residues. Germline-derived CDR1 and CDR2 are MNHEY and SMNVEV (reference sequence). CDR3 in amino acids: CASSFGLGGRVVGELFF. CDR3 in DNA: TGTGCCAGCAGTTTTGGTCTCGGGGGGAGAGTGGTCGGGGAGCTGTTTTTT.

This clonotype has at least ten counts. The chain uses TRBV10-3 and TRBJ2-5, with no clear D. The CDR3 runs 13 residues. CDR1 ENHRY and CDR2 SYGVKD come from the germline V gene. Trimming removed 2 bases from V and 2 bases from J, with 6 bases in between. Here the CDR3 DNA reads TGTGCCATCAGTGAGGCTTTACAAGAGACCCAGTACTTC. Residues: CAISEALQETQYF.

This clonotype has a count of ten or more. V gene TRBV28 combines with J gene TRBJ2-1; TRBD2 matches at 7 bases. Germline CDR1 MDHEN, CDR2 SYDVKM. Trimming cost V 5 bases and J 3 bases; bases outside gene matches: 4. This CDR3 spans 14 amino acids. CDR3 nucleotide sequence: TGTGCCAGCAGTGGGCGGGAGTTCTACAATGAGCAGTTCTTC. Translated, it gives CASSGREFYNEQFF.

The chain is built from TRBV9 and TRBJ2-7; 8 bases are shared with TRBD1. Looked up from germline, CDR1 is SGDLS and CDR2 is YYNGEE. The CDR3 contains 16 residues. Trimming cost V 3 bases and J 5 bases; bases outside gene matches: 13. The CDR3 here is CASSEATGAGIHEQYF. In DNA, the CDR3 is TGTGCCAGCAGCGAGGCGACAGGGGCCGGAATCCACGAGCAGTACTTC.

This sequence joins TRBV7-8 and TRBJ1-1, with D unresolved. Germline CDR1 reads SGHVS; CDR2 reads FQNEAQ. The CDR3 contains 14 residues. V was pared by 5 bases and J by 0 bases, with 10 bases between. CDR3 coding DNA: TGTGCCAGCAGCGAATACGAAATGAACACTGAAGCTTTCTTT. Protein sequence: CASSEYEMNTEAFF.

This clonotype was observed a handful of times. The rearrangement uses TRBV7-9 and TRBJ2-5; D is undetermined. The germline V and J ends were trimmed by 6 bases and 2 bases, with 10 bases remaining between them. From germline, CDR1 is SEHNR and CDR2 FQNEAQ (reference sequence). The CDR3 has 13 residues. CDR3 sequence: CASSPQSQETQYF. The DNA for the CDR3 is TGTGCCAGCAGTCCCCAGAGTCAAGAGACCCAGTACTTC.

This clonotype showed up many times. The chain carries TRBV11-2 and TRBJ2-3, with D tentatively TRBD1 (6 bases). Germline V gene sequence: CDR1 SGHAT, CDR2 FQNNGV. Trimming took off 0 bases at V and 14 bases at J, with 9 bases between the two ends. The CDR3 loop spans 11 amino acids. CDR3 residues: CASSLDLQGYF. The CDR3 DNA reads TGTGCCAGCAGCTTAGACCTACAGGGGTATTTT. Filled out from reference TRBV11-2 and TRBJ2-3, the complete variable domain reads EAGVAQSPRYKIIEKRQSVAFWCNPISGHATLYWYQQILGQGPKLLIQFQNNGVVDDSQLPKDRFSAERLKGVDSTLKIQPAKLEDSAVYLCASSLDLQGYFGPGTRLTVL.

This clonotype appeared many times. The J gene is TRBJ2-5, the V gene TRBV20-1, with D possibly TRBD2 on 5 matching bases. This CDR3 has 16 amino acids. V was clipped by 0 bases and J by 2 bases, with 16 bases between them. Germline V CDR1 and CDR2: DFQATT, SNEGSKA (reference sequence). The CDR3 is CSARDPQRGLQETQYF. The CDR3 coding sequence is TGCAGTGCTAGAGATCCGCAGCGTGGACTTCAAGAGACCCAGTACTTC.

In this sample, this clonotype turned up many times. The gene calls are TRBV27 and TRBJ2-7, with 10 bases lining up with TRBD2. CDR3 length: 13 residues. Germline V gene data show CDR1 as MNHEY and CDR2 as SMNVEV (reference sequence). J gave up 7 bases and V 5 bases, and 5 bases lay outside the gene matches. The CDR3 sequence is CASSLAGEGEQYF. DNA for the CDR3: TGTGCCAGCAGTCTAGCGGGAGAAGGGGAGCAGTACTTC.

This clonotype was recorded many times. This chain uses TRBV20-1 with TRBJ2-7, with 16 bases that match TRBD2. The CDR3 has 17 residues. Germline loops: CDR1 DFQATT, CDR2 SNEGSKA (reference sequence). V lost 8 bases and J lost 6; bases outside the gene matches: 16. The CDR3 region is CSTPGLAGGPVGGEQYF. The CDR3 DNA sequence: TGCAGTACGCCGGGACTAGCGGGAGGGCCCGTGGGTGGCGAGCAGTACTTC.

The V and J genes are TRBV9 and TRBJ1-1; maybe TRBD1 (5 bases). From germline, CDR1 is SGDLS and CDR2 YYNGEE. The V end was cut by 3 bases, the J end by 5 bases, with 11 bases between. There are 13 residues in the CDR3. CDR3 residues: CASSAGGGTEAFF. In nucleotides, the CDR3 is TGTGCCAGCAGCGCCGGTGGGGGGACTGAAGCTTTCTTT.

This clonotype has ten or more counts. This rearrangement joins TRBV11-1 to TRBJ1-1; D ambiguous. Germline CDR1 is SGHAT and CDR2 is FQDESV (reference sequence). Trimming shortened V by 2 bases and J by 7 bases, and 11 bases separated the two germline ends. The CDR3 totals 13 residues. As DNA, the CDR3 is TGTGCCAGCAGCTTAAAGGGAGTTGATGAAGCTTTCTTT. This translates into CASSLKGVDEAFF.

Many counts were recorded for this clonotype. The CDR3 here is CASSPTRTASNYGYTF. CDR3 nucleotides: TGTGCCAGCAGTCCAACCCGGACGGCTTCTAACTATGGCTACACCTTC. The rearrangement links TRBV12-3 or TRBV12-4 to TRBJ1-2; unclear D gene. The V gene lost 5 bases and the J gene lost 0 bases, with 16 bases spanning the gap. This CDR3 is 16 amino acids long.

This clonotype was seen ten or more times. The V and J genes are TRBV28 and TRBJ1-3, with 7 bases that match TRBD1. CDR3 length: 14 residues. Germline lookup yields CDR1 MDHEN and CDR2 SYDVKM. V shed 6 bases and J 0 bases; nucleotides not matched to a gene: 2. This CDR3 reads CASRTGSSGNTIYF. For the CDR3, the DNA is TGTGCCAGCAGGACAGGGAGCTCTGGAAACACCATATATTTT.

In its sample, this clonotype was seen a few times. V is TRBV20-1 and J is TRBJ1-1, with D maybe TRBD1 (6 bases). Trimming cost V 6 bases and J 0 bases, with 11 bases left between them. In germline, CDR1 is DFQATT, CDR2 SNEGSKA (reference sequence). There are 13 residues in the CDR3. CDR3 coding DNA: TGCAGTGCCCGACAGGACGTGAACACTGAAGCTTTCTTT. This sequence encodes CSARQDVNTEAFF.

This clonotype was seen many times. This chain uses TRBV28 with TRBJ1-6, with D possibly TRBD1 on 6 matching bases. The CDR3 is made up of 16 amino acids. V was shortened by 2 bases and J by 3 bases, with 11 bases between the two germline ends. Germline CDR1 is MDHEN and CDR2 is SYDVKM. The chain's CDR3 is CASSLPTGDYNSPLHF. The CDR3 DNA reads TGTGCCAGCAGTTTACCGACAGGAGACTATAATTCACCCCTCCACTTT.

This clonotype came up many times. The chain carries TRBV9 and TRBJ1-2; a weak D match, TRBD1 (5 bases). Germline CDR1 SGDLS, CDR2 YYNGEE. The CDR3 loop spans 16 amino acids. V was shortened by 4 bases and J by 4 bases, with 20 bases between the two germline ends. Here the CDR3 reads CASSPHREEGTYGYTF. The DNA of the CDR3 is TGTGCCAGCAGCCCTCACCGGGAGGAAGGGACCTATGGCTACACCTTC. Supplemented by reference TRBV9 and TRBJ1-2, the full variable domain reads DSGVTQTPKHLITATGQRVTLRCSPRSGDLSVYWYQQSLDQGLQFLIQYYNGEERAKGNILERFSAQQFPDLHSELNLSSLELGDSALYFCASSPHREEGTYGYTFGSGTRLTVV.

Regarding this clonotype: A much larger clone is a single base away; this may be a read error. The chain links TRBV5-4 to TRBJ2-1; the match to TRBD1 covers 11 bases. The CDR3 loop spans 16 amino acids. V shed 10 bases and J 3 bases; nucleotides not matched to a gene: 12. Germline CDR1 is SGHNT and CDR2 is YYREEE (reference sequence). The CDR3 protein is CAGTLGGTGGYNEQFF. The CDR3 coding sequence is TGTGCCGGCACCCTCGGGGGGACAGGGGGCTACAATGAGCAGTTCTTC. The full variable domain, completed using reference TRBV5-4 and TRBJ2-1, is ETGVTQSPTHLIKTRGQQVTLRCSSQSGHNTVSWYQQALGQGPQFIFQYYREEENGRGNFPPRFSGLQFPNYSSELNVNALELDDSALYLCAGTLGGTGGYNEQFFGPGTRLTVL.

This clonotype appeared many times. This chain uses TRBV5-1 with TRBJ2-7; 8 bases match TRBD1. Germline V CDR1 and CDR2: SGHRS, YFSETQ. The CDR3 totals 15 residues. Trimming took 0 bases from V and 6 from J; bases not matched to a gene: 8. CDR3 sequence: CASSLGGQGAFEQYF. CDR3 coding DNA: TGCGCCAGCAGCTTGGGGGGGCAGGGGGCGTTCGAGCAGTACTTC.

This chain joins TRBV2 and TRBJ2-5, with 13 positions matching TRBD2. Germline V gene lookup returns CDR1 SNHLY and CDR2 FYNNEI. V lost 7 bases, J lost 4 bases, and 12 bases stayed unmatched. The CDR3 sequence is 17 residues long. The CDR3 sequence is CASTSPPGLAGLETQYF. The CDR3 region has the DNA TGTGCCAGCACCAGTCCCCCGGGACTAGCGGGATTAGAGACCCAGTACTTC.

Ten or more counts support this clonotype. The chain has TRBV2 and TRBJ2-4; TRBD1 matches at 8 bases. With 2 bases clipped from V and 3 bases from J, the junction kept 3 bases outside the gene matches. The CDR3 has 15 amino acids. CDR1 and CDR2 (germline): SNHLY, FYNNEI. This chain's CDR3 is CASSEQGAVKNIQYF. In DNA, the CDR3 is TGTGCCAGCAGTGAACAGGGGGCGGTCAAAAACATTCAGTACTTC.

This clonotype was counted a few times. A much more abundant neighbour one base away suggests this may be a read error. The chain joins TRBV7-2 to TRBJ2-1; D possibly corresponds to TRBD1 (5 bases). The CDR3 sequence is 15 residues long. Germline-derived CDR1 and CDR2 are SGHTA and FQGNSA. The V end lost 1 base, the J end lost 1 base, and 8 bases lay between the germline ends. The CDR3 here is CASSLVPGSYNEQFF. CDR3 DNA sequence: TGTGCCAGCAGCTTAGTCCCAGGGTCCTACAATGAGCAGTTCTTC.